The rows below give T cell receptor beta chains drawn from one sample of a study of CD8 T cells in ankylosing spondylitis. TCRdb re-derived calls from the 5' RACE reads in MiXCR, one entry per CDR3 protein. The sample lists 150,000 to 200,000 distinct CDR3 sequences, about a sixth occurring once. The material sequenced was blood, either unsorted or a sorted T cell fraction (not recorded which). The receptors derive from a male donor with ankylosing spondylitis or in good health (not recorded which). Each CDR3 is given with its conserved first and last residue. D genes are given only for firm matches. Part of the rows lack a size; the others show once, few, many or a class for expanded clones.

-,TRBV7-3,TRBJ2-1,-,CASSPSGPYNEQFF,TGTGCCAGCAGCCCCAGCGGGCCTTACAATGAGCAGTTCTTC
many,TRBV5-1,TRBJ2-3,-,CASSPSGLLPQYF,TGCGCCAGCAGCCCGAGCGGACTTCTTCCCCAATATTTT
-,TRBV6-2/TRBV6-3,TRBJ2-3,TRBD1,CASTQGAVTDTQYF,TGTGCCAGCACCCAGGGGGCGGTCACAGATACGCAGTATTTT
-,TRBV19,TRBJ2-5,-,CASSMGFPQTQYF,TGTGCCAGTAGTATGGGCTTCCCACAGACCCAGTACTTC
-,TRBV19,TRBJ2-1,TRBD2,CASRVSGRPKQFF,TGTGCCAGTAGGGTTAGCGGGAGGCCTAAGCAGTTCTTC
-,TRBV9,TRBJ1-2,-,CASSVSQGYGYTF,TGTGCCAGCAGCGTATCGCAGGGCTATGGCTACACCTTC
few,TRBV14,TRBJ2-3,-,CASSQVGSTQYF,TGTGCCAGCAGCCAAGTGGGATCCACCCAGTATTTT
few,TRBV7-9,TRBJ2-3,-,CASSPVGRTTDTQYF,TGTGCCAGCAGCCCGGTGGGGCGGACAACAGATACGCAGTATTTT
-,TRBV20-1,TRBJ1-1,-,CSARSLENTEAFF,TGCAGTGCTAGATCCTTGGAGAACACTGAAGCTTTCTTT
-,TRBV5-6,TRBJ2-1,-,CASSPGTPSSYNEQFF,TGTGCCAGCAGCCCTGGGACCCCCAGCTCCTACAATGAGCAGTTCTTC
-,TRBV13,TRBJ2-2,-,CASSLGYVFRELFF,TGTGCCAGCAGCTTAGGATATGTTTTCCGGGAGCTGTTTTTT
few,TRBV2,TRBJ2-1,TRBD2,CASSPGLAGGREQFF,TGTGCCAGCAGTCCTGGACTAGCGGGAGGTCGTGAGCAGTTCTTC
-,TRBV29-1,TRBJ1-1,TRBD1,CSVEATGRHLGEAFF,TGCAGCGTTGAAGCGACAGGGAGGCACCTTGGTGAAGCTTTCTTT
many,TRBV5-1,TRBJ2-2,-,CASSPNLLGTGELFF,TGCGCCAGCAGCCCTAACCTACTTGGCACCGGGGAGCTGTTTTTT
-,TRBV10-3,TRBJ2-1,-,CAISDGGLKNEQFF,TGTGCCATCAGTGACGGGGGGCTGAAAAATGAGCAGTTCTTC
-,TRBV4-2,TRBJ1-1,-,CASSPPPMGFTEAFF,TGTGCCAGCAGCCCCCCCCCGATGGGGTTCACTGAAGCTTTCTTT
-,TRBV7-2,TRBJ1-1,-,CASSFNGVNTEAFF,TGTGCCAGCAGCTTTAATGGGGTGAACACTGAAGCTTTCTTT
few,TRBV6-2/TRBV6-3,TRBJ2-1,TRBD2,CASSSLAEWGSYNEQFF,TGTGCCAGCAGCTCTCTAGCGGAGTGGGGCTCCTACAATGAGCAGTTCTTC
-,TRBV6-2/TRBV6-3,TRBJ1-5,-,CASGLAWPQHF,TGTGCCAGCGGCCTAGCGTGGCCCCAGCATTTT
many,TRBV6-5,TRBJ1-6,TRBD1,CASSYGTGDAPLHF,TGTGCCAGCAGTTACGGTACAGGGGACGCACCCCTCCACTTT
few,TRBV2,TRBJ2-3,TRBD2,CASSDTAGLAGTSTDTQYF,TGTGCCAGCAGCGACACCGCCGGACTAGCGGGAACTAGCACAGATACGCAGTATTTT
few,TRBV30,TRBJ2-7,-,CAWSQSAYEQYF,TGTGCCTGGAGTCAGTCGGCCTACGAGCAGTACTTC
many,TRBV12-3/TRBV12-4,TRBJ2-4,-,CASSLRENIQYF,TGTGCCAGCAGTTTAAGGGAGAACATTCAGTACTTC
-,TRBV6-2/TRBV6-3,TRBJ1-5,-,CATSRGGYSNQPQHF,TGTGCCACCTCCAGGGGCGGGTATAGCAATCAGCCCCAGCATTTT
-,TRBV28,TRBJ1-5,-,CATTTPWGVTNQPQHF,TGTGCCACCACAACCCCCTGGGGGGTGACCAATCAGCCCCAGCATTTT
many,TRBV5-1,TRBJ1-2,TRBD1,CASRQGETSGYTF,TGCGCCAGTCGACAGGGGGAAACTAGCGGCTACACCTTC
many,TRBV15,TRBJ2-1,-,CATSRDTLSYNEQFF,TGTGCCACCAGCAGAGATACGCTCTCCTACAATGAGCAGTTCTTC
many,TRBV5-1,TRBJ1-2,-,CASSSGTRHGYTF,TGCGCCAGCAGCTCCGGGACGAGGCATGGCTACACCTTC
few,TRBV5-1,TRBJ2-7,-,CASSLASHGAYEQYF,TGCGCCAGCAGCTTGGCTTCTCACGGTGCCTACGAGCAGTACTTC
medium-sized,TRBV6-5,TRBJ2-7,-,CASSYSWTSNEQYF,TGTGCCAGCAGTTACTCATGGACAAGCAACGAGCAGTACTTC
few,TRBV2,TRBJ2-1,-,CASSMSRNNEQFF,TGTGCCAGCAGTATGAGCCGTAACAATGAGCAGTTCTTC
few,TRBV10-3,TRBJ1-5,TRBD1,CAIRKQGAGNQPQHF,TGTGCCATCAGGAAACAGGGGGCGGGGAATCAGCCCCAGCATTTT
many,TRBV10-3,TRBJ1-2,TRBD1,CAIGGGTGHGYTF,TGTGCCATCGGGGGAGGGACAGGGCACGGCTACACCTTC
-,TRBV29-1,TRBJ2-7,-,CSALSGLLEQYF,TGCAGCGCTCTATCGGGTCTCTTGGAGCAGTACTTC
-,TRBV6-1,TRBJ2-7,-,CASSINPGGGYEQYF,TGTGCCAGCAGCATTAACCCTGGAGGCGGTTACGAGCAGTACTTC
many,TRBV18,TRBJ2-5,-,CASSPPFQETQYF,TGTGCCAGCTCACCTCCCTTCCAAGAGACCCAGTACTTC
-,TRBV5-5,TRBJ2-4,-,CVSSLDSRGKAKNIQYF,TGCGTCAGCAGCTTGGATTCACGGGGGAAGGCCAAAAACATTCAGTACTTC
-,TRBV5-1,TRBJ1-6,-,CASSPMAGGGSDNSPLHF,TGCGCCAGCAGCCCCATGGCTGGGGGCGGCTCGGATAATTCACCCCTCCACTTT
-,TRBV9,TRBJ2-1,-,CASSVAVSGSYNEQFF,TGTGCCAGCAGCGTAGCGGTAAGCGGCTCCTACAATGAGCAGTTCTTC
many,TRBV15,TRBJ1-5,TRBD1,CATSREPWTGGSDQHF,TGTGCCACCAGCAGAGAACCCTGGACAGGGGGATCGGACCAGCATTTT
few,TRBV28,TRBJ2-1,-,CASSLLAYEQFF,TGTGCCAGCAGTTTGCTAGCGTATGAGCAGTTCTTC
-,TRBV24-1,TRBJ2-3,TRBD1,CATSDLVSAGGTDTQYF,TGTGCCACCAGTGATTTGGTATCGGCAGGGGGAACAGATACGCAGTATTTT
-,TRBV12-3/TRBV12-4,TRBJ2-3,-,CATTSWANVSTDTQYF,TGTGCCACCACCTCTTGGGCTAACGTTAGCACAGATACGCAGTATTTT
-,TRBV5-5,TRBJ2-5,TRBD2,CASSLSLAGGGETQYF,TGTGCCAGCAGCTTGTCACTAGCGGGAGGAGGAGAGACCCAGTACTTC